The 14 T cell receptor beta chains presented below share a single source sample, sequenced in a study of blood T cell repertoires in COVID-19. The data were produced by immunoSEQ multiplex PCR, yet TCRdb's version contains in-frame clones alone and is incomplete. The sample lists about 350,000 clones, 85% to 90% occurring once. The material sequenced was PBMCs or T cells enriched from blood (not recorded which). The receptors were sampled from a woman under 40 who had been exposed to COVID-19.

This chain connects TRBV7-3 to TRBJ2-5; tentative D call: TRBD2 (6 bases). Germline loops: CDR1 SGHTA, CDR2 FQGTGA. Trimming cost V 2 bases and J 4 bases, with 17 bases left between them. The CDR3 covers 16 residues. The CDR3 DNA sequence: TGTGCCAGCAGCTTAGGGGCTAGTAGCGGTCGAGAGACCCAGTACTTC. This translates into CASSLGASSGRETQYF. The variable domain in full, with the rest retrieved from reference TRBV7-3 and TRBJ2-5, is GAGVSQTPSNKVTEKGKYVELRCDPISGHTALYWYRQSLGQGPEFLIYFQGTGAADDSGLPNDRFFAVRPEGSVSTLKIQRTERGDSAVYLCASSLGASSGRETQYFGPGTRLLVL.

This chain uses TRBV5-8 with TRBJ2-7; 7 nucleotides line up with TRBD2. Germline V gene sequence: CDR1 SGHTS, CDR2 YDEGEE. This CDR3 is built from 14 residues. J lost 6 bases, V lost 2 bases, and 8 bases had no gene match. DNA for the CDR3: TGTGCCAGCAGCTTTCCGGCCAGGGAGGGCGAGCAGTACTTC. It specifies CASSFPAREGEQYF.

V and J are TRBV15 and TRBJ2-2, with 8 nucleotides matching TRBD2. Trimming removed 5 bases from V and 3 bases from J; junction bases left unmatched: 11. CDR1 LNHNV and CDR2 YYDKDF come from the germline V gene (reference sequence). The CDR3 sequence is 17 residues long. The CDR3 loop is CATSGSPGTRDTGELFF. The CDR3, as DNA: TGTGCCACCAGCGGGAGCCCCGGGACTAGGGACACCGGGGAGCTGTTTTTT.

The chain carries TRBV3-1 (or the pseudogene TRBV3-2) and TRBJ2-6; D perhaps matches TRBD1 (6 bases). Trimming shortened V by 0 bases and J by 4 bases, and 10 bases separated the two germline ends. CDR3 length: 16 amino acids. CDR1 and CDR2 (germline): LGHDT, YNNKEL (reference sequence). The CDR3: CASSQDTGPGANVLTF. The DNA for the CDR3 is TGTGCCAGCAGCCAAGATACAGGGCCGGGGGCCAACGTCCTGACTTTC.

This clone has a handful of counts. This CDR3 reads CASSLEWGAGELFF. The CDR3, as DNA: TGTGCCAGCAGCTTGGAGTGGGGGGCCGGGGAGCTGTTTTTT. The V gene is TRBV5-5, the J gene TRBJ2-2, with D perhaps matching TRBD2 (6 bases). Trimming took 0 bases from V and 6 from J, leaving 9 bases between them. From germline, CDR1 is SGHKS and CDR2 YYEKEE (reference sequence). This CDR3 has 14 amino acids.

There are a few counts of this clone. V is TRBV5-1 and J is TRBJ1-2; TRBD1 matches at 7 bases. Germline lookup yields CDR1 SGHRS and CDR2 YFSETQ. The CDR3 length is 17 residues. Trimming cost V 0 bases and J 5 bases; bases outside gene matches: 13. The CDR3 coding sequence is TGCGCCAGCAGCTTGGAGGGGGGACAGCCGAGACTTTATGGCTACACCTTC. It codes for CASSLEGGQPRLYGYTF.

The chain recombines TRBV12-5 with TRBJ2-7; TRBD2 matches 13 bases. J lost 4 bases, V lost 1 base, and 1 base had no gene match. Germline V gene data show CDR1 as LGHNT and CDR2 as FRNRAP. The CDR3 has 15 residues. CDR3 region: CASGLGTSGSYEQYF. The CDR3 nucleotides read TGTGCTAGTGGTTTGGGGACTAGCGGGAGTTACGAGCAGTACTTC.

The chain employs TRBV7-9 and TRBJ2-5; the D gene is possibly TRBD1 (5 bases). Germline CDR1 SEHNR, CDR2 FQNEAQ (reference sequence). CDR3 length: 14 residues. V lost 3 bases to trimming and J lost 1 base, with 9 bases between them. CDR3 in amino acids: CASSFPQVQETQYF. CDR3 in DNA: TGTGCCAGCAGCTTCCCACAGGTCCAAGAGACCCAGTACTTC.

The genes are TRBV5-1 and TRBJ1-2; D is ambiguous. The germline gives CDR1 SGHRS, CDR2 YFSETQ. The germline V and J ends were trimmed by 3 bases and 4 bases, with 7 bases remaining between them. CDR3 length: 12 amino acids. CDR3 nucleotides: TGCGCCAGCAGCTCTCAGGCCTATGGCTACACCTTC. Translation: CASSSQAYGYTF.

The chain is built from TRBV7-9 and TRBJ1-1, with a weak D call TRBD1 (5 bases). The V gene lost 1 base and the J gene lost 1 base, with 16 bases spanning the gap. Germline V CDR1 and CDR2: SEHNR, FQNEAQ (reference sequence). This CDR3 is 17 amino acids long. The CDR3 region has the DNA TGTGCCAGCAGCTTAGAGGTTGTATTAGGGGCGAACACTGAAGCTTTCTTT. This gives the protein CASSLEVVLGANTEAFF. Together with reference TRBV7-9 and TRBJ1-1, the CDR3 gives the full variable domain: DTGVSQNPRHKITKRGQNVTFRCDPISEHNRLYWYRQTLGQGPEFLTYFQNEAQLEKSRLLSDRFSAERPKGSFSTLEIQRTEQGDSAMYLCASSLEVVLGANTEAFFGQGTRLTVV.

The rearrangement links TRBV9 to TRBJ2-3; 13 nucleotides match TRBD2. The CDR3 loop spans 18 amino acids. The V segment lost 3 bases and the J segment 0 bases; nucleotides outside the gene matches: 7. Germline V lookup: CDR1 SGDLS, CDR2 YYNGEE. The CDR3 is CASSGGLAGAYSTDTQYF. In nucleotides, the CDR3 is TGTGCCAGCAGCGGTGGACTAGCGGGAGCCTATAGCACAGATACGCAGTATTTT.

The chain joins TRBV3-1 (or the pseudogene TRBV3-2) to TRBJ2-5, with 12 bases fitting TRBD2. CDR1 is LGHDT and CDR2 is YNNKEL in the germline V gene (reference sequence). The J segment lost 5 bases and the V segment lost 1 base, leaving 5 bases of the junction unmatched. The CDR3 covers 16 residues. The CDR3 DNA reads as TGTGCCAGCAGCCAAGGTTCTAGCGGGAGGGCTGAGACCCAGTACTTC. It translates to CASSQGSSGRAETQYF.

The chain uses TRBV7-9 and TRBJ1-2; perhaps TRBD1 as D (6 bases). From germline, CDR1 is SEHNR and CDR2 FQNEAQ (reference sequence). V was clipped by 5 bases and J by 5 bases, with 24 bases between them. This CDR3 is built from 17 residues. The DNA of the CDR3 is TGTGCCAGCAGCCCCCCTCACGGGGAGGGGGATTCGTATGGCTACACCTTC. It specifies CASSPPHGEGDSYGYTF.

Here the CDR3 reads CASSLPAGLNYEQYF. The DNA of the CDR3 is TGTGCCAGCAGCTTACCCGCGGGACTAAACTACGAGCAGTACTTC. The chain couples TRBV11-2 to TRBJ2-7; 7 bases match TRBD2. This CDR3 comprises 15 residues. Germline V gene data show CDR1 as SGHAT and CDR2 as FQNNGV. The J segment lost 3 bases and the V segment lost 2 bases, leaving 7 bases of the junction unmatched.